This TCR beta chain derives from a study of OX40 agonist ivuxolimab in advanced cancers. Study-level information: Partial responses were observed in three patients, of whom one had hepatocellular carcinoma and two had cutaneous melanoma.

Profiling relied on immunoSEQ multiplex PCR, and the TCRdb table lists in-frame clones only, not all of them. Of some 83,000 clones listed, 65% to 90% are singletons. The timepoints at which blood was sampled were baseline, cycle 4 day 1, and cycle 7 day 1. This specimen was CD4+ or CD8+ T cells sorted from blood, taken in a trial of the OX40 agonist ivuxolimab. The source of this sequence is an adult with an advanced solid tumor such as melanoma, head and neck, liver or kidney cancer.

The CDR3 loop reads CASSRLSVRGGEQYF. In nucleotides, the CDR3 is TGTGCCAGCAGCCGCCTGTCAGTGAGGGGGGGGGAGCAGTACTTC. The chain couples TRBV6-1 to TRBJ2-7, with D tentatively TRBD2 (7 bases). CDR3 length equals 15 residues. Trimming shortened V by 6 bases and J by 7 bases, and 22 bases separated the two germline ends. Per the germline V gene, CDR1 is MNHNS and CDR2 is SASEGT.